These T cell receptor beta chains were read from a single sample in a study of blood T cell repertoires in COVID-19. Profiling relied on immunoSEQ multiplex PCR, and the TCRdb table lists in-frame clones only, not all of them. Found here are 200,000 or so clones, roughly 84% of them singletons; the top ten hold about 20%. Source material: peripheral blood. The receptors here all came from a person aged 65 to 79 with COVID-19, enrolled during active disease. Both conserved end residues are part of each CDR3. The D gene is left open where the match is weak. The listing skips clone size in some rows; elsewhere it reads once, few, many or a size class.

J gene: TRBJ1-4
clone size: NA
D gene: NA
V gene: TRBV19
CDR3 protein: CASRPGHRAPNEKLFF
CDR3 DNA: TGTGCCAGTCGTCCGGGACATAGAGCCCCTAATGAAAAACTGTTTTTT

J gene: TRBJ2-7
clone size: NA
D gene: NA
V gene: TRBV6-6
CDR3 protein: CASSYPGHSPYEQYF
CDR3 DNA: TGTGCCAGCAGTTACCCGGGACACTCCCCCTACGAGCAGTACTTC

J gene: TRBJ2-7
clone size: NA
D gene: NA
V gene: TRBV24-1
CDR3 protein: CATSESGYEQYF
CDR3 DNA: TGTGCCACCAGTGAGTCAGGGTACGAGCAGTACTTC

J gene: TRBJ2-7
clone size: few
D gene: NA
V gene: TRBV19
CDR3 protein: CASSIADTGEQYF
CDR3 DNA: TGTGCCAGTAGTATCGCGGACACCGGGGAGCAGTACTTC

J gene: TRBJ1-1
clone size: NA
D gene: NA
V gene: TRBV2
CDR3 protein: CASKVGLWPQNTEAFF
CDR3 DNA: TGTGCCAGCAAAGTTGGCCTTTGGCCTCAAAACACTGAAGCTTTCTTT

J gene: TRBJ2-3
clone size: NA
D gene: TRBD1
V gene: TRBV4-2
CDR3 protein: CASSQLGGFSTDTQYF
CDR3 DNA: TGTGCCAGCAGCCAGTTAGGGGGCTTCAGCACAGATACGCAGTATTTT

J gene: TRBJ1-2
clone size: NA
D gene: TRBD1
V gene: TRBV15
CDR3 protein: CATSRETGTGGYGYTF
CDR3 DNA: TGTGCCACCAGCAGAGAAACCGGGACAGGGGGCTATGGCTACACCTTC

J gene: TRBJ2-7
clone size: NA
D gene: NA
V gene: TRBV19
CDR3 protein: CASSSRGPGEQYF
CDR3 DNA: TGTGCCAGTAGTAGCCGGGGTCCGGGCGAGCAGTACTTC

J gene: TRBJ1-2
clone size: once
D gene: NA
V gene: TRBV5-1
CDR3 protein: CASGERGSSNYGYTF
CDR3 DNA: TGCGCCAGCGGAGAGCGAGGCAGTTCTAACTATGGCTACACCTTC

J gene: TRBJ2-3
clone size: NA
D gene: NA
V gene: TRBV27
CDR3 protein: CASSFNRAITDTQYF
CDR3 DNA: TGTGCCAGCAGTTTCAACAGGGCGATCACAGATACGCAGTATTTT

J gene: TRBJ2-5
clone size: NA
D gene: NA
V gene: TRBV5-1
CDR3 protein: CASSLGGATERLETQYF
CDR3 DNA: TGCGCCAGCAGCTTGGGAGGAGCGACAGAGAGACTAGAGACCCAGTACTTC

J gene: TRBJ2-3
clone size: NA
D gene: NA
V gene: TRBV18
CDR3 protein: CASSTRHRTDTQYF
CDR3 DNA: TGTGCCAGCTCCACCAGACACCGCACAGATACGCAGTATTTT

J gene: TRBJ2-7
clone size: NA
D gene: TRBD1
V gene: TRBV28
CDR3 protein: CASSSGQALDEQYF
CDR3 DNA: TGTGCCAGCAGTTCGGGACAGGCCCTCGACGAGCAGTACTTC